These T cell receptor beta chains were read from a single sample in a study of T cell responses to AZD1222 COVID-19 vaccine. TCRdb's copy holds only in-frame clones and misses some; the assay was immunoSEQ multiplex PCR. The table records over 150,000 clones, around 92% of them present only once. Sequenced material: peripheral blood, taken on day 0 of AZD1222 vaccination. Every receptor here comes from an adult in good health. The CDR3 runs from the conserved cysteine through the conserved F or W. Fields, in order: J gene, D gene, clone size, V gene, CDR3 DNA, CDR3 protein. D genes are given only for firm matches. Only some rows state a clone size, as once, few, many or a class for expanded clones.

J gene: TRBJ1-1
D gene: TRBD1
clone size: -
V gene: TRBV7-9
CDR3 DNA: TGTGCCAGCAGCTCAACGACAGGGTTTGAAGCTTTCTTT
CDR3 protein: CASSSTTGFEAFF

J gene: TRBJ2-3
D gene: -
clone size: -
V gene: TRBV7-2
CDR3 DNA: TGTGCCAGCAGCTTAGGAGGGGTCACAGATACGCAGTATTTT
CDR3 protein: CASSLGGVTDTQYF

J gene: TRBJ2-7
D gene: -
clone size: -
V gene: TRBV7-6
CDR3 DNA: TGTGCCAGCAGCCATAGTGAGGGCTACGAGCAGTACTTC
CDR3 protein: CASSHSEGYEQYF

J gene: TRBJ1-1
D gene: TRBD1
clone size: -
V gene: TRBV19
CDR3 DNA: TGTGCCAGTAGTATGCCCTCGGGACAGTCGAACACTGAAGCTTTCTTT
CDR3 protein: CASSMPSGQSNTEAFF

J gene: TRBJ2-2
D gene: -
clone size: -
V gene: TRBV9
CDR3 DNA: TGTGCCAGCAGTGGTGAGGGGACGAACACCGGGGAGCTGTTTTTT
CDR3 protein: CASSGEGTNTGELFF

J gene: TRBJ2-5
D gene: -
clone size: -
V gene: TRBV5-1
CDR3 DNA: TGCGCCAGCAGCCTGCGGGACTCCCAAGAGACCCAGTACTTC
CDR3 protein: CASSLRDSQETQYF

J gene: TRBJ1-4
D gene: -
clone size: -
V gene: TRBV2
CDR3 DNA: TGTGCCAGCAGTGAAGGCCCTATACAGTTATTT
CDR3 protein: CASSEGPIQLF

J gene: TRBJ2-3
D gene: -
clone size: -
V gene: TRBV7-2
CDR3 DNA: TGTGCCAGCAGCTTGAGCGCTAGCACAGATACGCAGTATTTT
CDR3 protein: CASSLSASTDTQYF

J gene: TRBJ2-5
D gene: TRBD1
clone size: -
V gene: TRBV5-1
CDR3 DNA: TGCGCCAGCAGCAAATTAACAGGGGGAGAGACCCAGTACTTC
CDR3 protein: CASSKLTGGETQYF

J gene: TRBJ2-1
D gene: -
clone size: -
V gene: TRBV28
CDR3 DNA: TGTGCCAGCAGTTTATCCGGGGAATGGGACAATGAGCAGTTCTTC
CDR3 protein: CASSLSGEWDNEQFF

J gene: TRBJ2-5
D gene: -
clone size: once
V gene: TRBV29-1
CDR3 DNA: TGCAGCGTTCAACCTCAAGGGGCAGCGGCCCAGTACTTC
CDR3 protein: CSVQPQGAAAQYF

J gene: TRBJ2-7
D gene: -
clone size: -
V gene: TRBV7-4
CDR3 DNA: TGTGCCAGCAGGGAGAATCTCCACGAGCAGTACTTC
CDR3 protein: CASRENLHEQYF

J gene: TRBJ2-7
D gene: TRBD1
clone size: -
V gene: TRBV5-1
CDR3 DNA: TGCGCCAGCAGCTCCGGACAGGGAAGGTACGAGCAGTACTTC
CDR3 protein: CASSSGQGRYEQYF

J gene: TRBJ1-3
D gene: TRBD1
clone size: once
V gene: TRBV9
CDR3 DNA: TGTGCCAGCAGCCCATCGACAGGGGCTCTGTTCTCTGGAAACACCATATATTTT
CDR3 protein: CASSPSTGALFSGNTIYF

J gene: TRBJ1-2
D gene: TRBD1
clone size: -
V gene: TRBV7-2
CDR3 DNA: TGTGCCAGCAGTAGACAGGGCTATGGCTACACCTTC
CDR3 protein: CASSRQGYGYTF

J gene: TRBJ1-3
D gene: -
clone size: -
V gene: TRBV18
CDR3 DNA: TGTGCCAGCTCACCCCGAGATGTACAGGGCTCTGGAAACACCATATATTTT
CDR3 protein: CASSPRDVQGSGNTIYF

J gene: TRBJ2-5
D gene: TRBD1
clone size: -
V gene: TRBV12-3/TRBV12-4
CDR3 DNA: TGTGCCAGCAGTTCGAGACAGGGGCAGACCCAGTACTTC
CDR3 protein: CASSSRQGQTQYF

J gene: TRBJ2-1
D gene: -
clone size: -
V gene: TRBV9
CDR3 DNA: TGTGCCAGCAGCGCGTCAGGGAATATCTACAATGAGCAGTTCTTC
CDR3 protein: CASSASGNIYNEQFF

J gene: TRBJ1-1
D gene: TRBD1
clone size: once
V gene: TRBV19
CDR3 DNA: TGTGCCAGTAGTAAGGCAGGGGGAACAACTGAAGCTTTCTTT
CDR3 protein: CASSKAGGTTEAFF

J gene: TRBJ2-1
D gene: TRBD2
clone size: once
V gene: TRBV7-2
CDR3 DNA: TGTGCCAGCAGCCGGACTAGCGGGGGGGCCAATGAGCAGTTCTTC
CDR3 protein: CASSRTSGGANEQFF

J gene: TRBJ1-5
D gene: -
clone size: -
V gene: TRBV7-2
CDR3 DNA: TGTGCCAGCAGCTTAGAGACAGCCACATATCAGCCCCAGCATTTT
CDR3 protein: CASSLETATYQPQHF

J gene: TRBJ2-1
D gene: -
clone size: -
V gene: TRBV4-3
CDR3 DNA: TGCGCCAGCAGCCTGGCGGGCATATACAATGAGCAGTTCTTC
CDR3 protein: CASSLAGIYNEQFF

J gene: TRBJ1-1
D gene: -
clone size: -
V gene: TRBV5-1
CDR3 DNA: TGCGCCAGCAGCTTAAAGTACGGGGTCGGGAACACTGAAGCTTTCTTT
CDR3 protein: CASSLKYGVGNTEAFF

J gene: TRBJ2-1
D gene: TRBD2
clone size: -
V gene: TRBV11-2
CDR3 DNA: TGTGCCAGCAGCTTAGTCCCGGGAGGAGGGAATGAGCAGTTCTTC
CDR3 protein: CASSLVPGGGNEQFF

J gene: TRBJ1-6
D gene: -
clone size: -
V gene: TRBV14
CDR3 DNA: TGTGCCAGCAGCCAATACGGGGATAATTCACCCCTCCACTTT
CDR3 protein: CASSQYGDNSPLHF

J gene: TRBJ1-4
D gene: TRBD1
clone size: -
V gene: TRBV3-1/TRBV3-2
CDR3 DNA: TGTGCCAGCAGCCAGGGGACAGGCAAGGGAGAAAAACTGTTTTTT
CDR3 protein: CASSQGTGKGEKLFF

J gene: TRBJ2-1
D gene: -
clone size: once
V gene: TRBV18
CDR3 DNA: TGTGCCAGCTCACCTCCCTCGGGGGCAGGGAATGAGCAGTTCTTC
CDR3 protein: CASSPPSGAGNEQFF

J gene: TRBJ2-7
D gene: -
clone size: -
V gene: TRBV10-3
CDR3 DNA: TGTGCCATCAGTGAGTCGGGGGGGCAGGGGGTCCACGAGCAGTACTTC
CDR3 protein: CAISESGGQGVHEQYF

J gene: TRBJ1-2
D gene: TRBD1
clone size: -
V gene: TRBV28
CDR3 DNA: TGTGCCAGCAGTTCCGCCGGGACAGGGGGGAGTGGCTACACCTTC
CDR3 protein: CASSSAGTGGSGYTF

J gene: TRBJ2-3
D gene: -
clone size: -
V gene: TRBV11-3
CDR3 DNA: TGTGCCAGCAGCTTGGGGGCGGGTATAACAGATACGCAGTATTTT
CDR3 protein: CASSLGAGITDTQYF

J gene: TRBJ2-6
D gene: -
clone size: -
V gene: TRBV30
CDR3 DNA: TGTGCCTGGAGTGTACAAGGGTCTGGGGCCAACGTCCTGACTTTC
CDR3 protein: CAWSVQGSGANVLTF

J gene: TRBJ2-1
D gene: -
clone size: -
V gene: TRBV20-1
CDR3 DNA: TGCAGTGCTACCGACCAAGAGCAGTTCTTC
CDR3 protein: CSATDQEQFF

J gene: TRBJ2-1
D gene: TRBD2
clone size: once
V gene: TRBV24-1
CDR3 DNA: TGTGCCACCAGTGAGGCTAGCGGGGCCCCGGGTGAGCAGTTCTTC
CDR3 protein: CATSEASGAPGEQFF

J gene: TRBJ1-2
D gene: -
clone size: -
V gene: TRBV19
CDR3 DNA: TGTGCCAGTAGTATAGCCCGCGGAGGAGGGAGCTATGGCTACACCTTC
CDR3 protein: CASSIARGGGSYGYTF

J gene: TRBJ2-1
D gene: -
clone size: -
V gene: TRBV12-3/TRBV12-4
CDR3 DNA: TGTGCCAGCTGTACAGGGCTGGGGAATGAGCAGTTCTTC
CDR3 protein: CASCTGLGNEQFF

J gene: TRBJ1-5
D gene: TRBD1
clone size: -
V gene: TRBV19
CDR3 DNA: TGTGCCAGTAGTCAGGGGGCTATGAGCCAGCCCCAGCATTTT
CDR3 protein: CASSQGAMSQPQHF

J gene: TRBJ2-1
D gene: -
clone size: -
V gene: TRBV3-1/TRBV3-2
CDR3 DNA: TGTGCCAGCAGCCGGGACGGTGAGCAGTTCTTC
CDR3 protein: CASSRDGEQFF

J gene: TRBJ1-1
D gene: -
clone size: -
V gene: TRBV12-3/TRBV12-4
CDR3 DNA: TGTGCCAGCAGTTTACTAAGGAACACTGAAGCTTTCTTT
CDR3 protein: CASSLLRNTEAFF

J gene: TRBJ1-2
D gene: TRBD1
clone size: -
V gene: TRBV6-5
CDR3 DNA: TGTGCCAGCACGAGGACAGGGGCTGTTGGCTACACCTTC
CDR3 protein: CASTRTGAVGYTF

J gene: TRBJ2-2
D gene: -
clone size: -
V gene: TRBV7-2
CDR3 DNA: TGTGCCAGCAGCTTTAACTGGGGTAACACCGGGGAGCTGTTTTTT
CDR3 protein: CASSFNWGNTGELFF

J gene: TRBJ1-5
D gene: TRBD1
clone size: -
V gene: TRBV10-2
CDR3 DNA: TGCGCCAGCAGTGAGTCGATTTTGGGACAGGGCGTCGCTCAGCCCCAGCATTTT
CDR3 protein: CASSESILGQGVAQPQHF

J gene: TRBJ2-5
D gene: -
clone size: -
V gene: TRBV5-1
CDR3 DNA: TGCGCCAGCAGGAAAGAAGAGACCCAGTACTTC
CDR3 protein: CASRKEETQYF